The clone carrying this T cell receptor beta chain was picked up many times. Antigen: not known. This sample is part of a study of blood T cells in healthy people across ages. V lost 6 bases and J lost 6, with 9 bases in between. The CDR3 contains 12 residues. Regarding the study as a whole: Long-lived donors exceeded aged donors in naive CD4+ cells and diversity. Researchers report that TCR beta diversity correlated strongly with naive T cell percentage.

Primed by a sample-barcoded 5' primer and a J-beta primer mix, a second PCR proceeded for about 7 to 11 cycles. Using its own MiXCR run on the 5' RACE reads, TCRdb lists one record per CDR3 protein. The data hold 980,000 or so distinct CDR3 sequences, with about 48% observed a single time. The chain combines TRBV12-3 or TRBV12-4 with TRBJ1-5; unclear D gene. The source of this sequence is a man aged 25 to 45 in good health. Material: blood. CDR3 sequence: CASRALGQPQHF. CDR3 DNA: TGTGCCAGCAGGGCCCTTGGTCAGCCCCAGCATTTT.